The source of this TCR beta chain is a study of cytomegalovirus exposure and HLA in healthy donors. Overall study results and limits: In an earlier analysis, about 90% or about 30%: the productive usage of most TCR beta V segments.

The PCR had 60 Vbeta and 13 Jbeta primers. The protocol was immunoSEQ multiplex PCR, while the TCRdb copy is restricted to in-frame clones and leaves out a portion. Of 200,000 or so clones listed, 87% were seen once; the top ten hold 1.3%. CDR3 length equals 16 residues. V shed 0 bases and J 6 bases; nucleotides not matched to a gene: 9. Germline CDR1 LGHNA, CDR2 YSLEER. Of note for this clone: The antigen remains unidentified.

The origin of this receptor is a man aged 30-40 years in good health and CMV-seronegative. J is TRBJ1-1 and V is TRBV4-3; 8 positions match TRBD1. The sample taken for sequencing was PBMCs. DNA of the CDR3: TGCGCCAGCAGCCAAGACCCTCCGACAGGGGAGCCTGAAGCTTTCTTT. Its translation: CASSQDPPTGEPEAFF.